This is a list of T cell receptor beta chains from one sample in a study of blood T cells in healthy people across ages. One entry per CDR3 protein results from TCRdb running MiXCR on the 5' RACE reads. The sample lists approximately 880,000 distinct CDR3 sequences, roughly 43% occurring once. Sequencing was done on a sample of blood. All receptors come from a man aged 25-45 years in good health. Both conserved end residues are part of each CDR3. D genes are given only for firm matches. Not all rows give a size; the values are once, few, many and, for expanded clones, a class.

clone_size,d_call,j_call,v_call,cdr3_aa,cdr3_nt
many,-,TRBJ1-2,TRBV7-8,CASSLAEPGANYGYTF,TGTGCCAGCAGCTTAGCGGAGCCAGGGGCCAACTATGGCTACACCTTC
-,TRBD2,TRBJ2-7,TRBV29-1,CSVEDPGTSGGSYEQYF,TGCAGCGTTGAAGATCCCGGGACTAGCGGGGGATCCTACGAGCAGTACTTC
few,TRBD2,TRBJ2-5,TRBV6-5,CASTSGVDETQYF,TGTGCCAGCACTAGCGGGGTCGACGAGACCCAGTACTTC
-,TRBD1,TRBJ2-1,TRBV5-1,CASSEDRDCNEQFF,TGCGCCAGCAGCGAGGACAGGGACTGTAATGAGCAGTTCTTC
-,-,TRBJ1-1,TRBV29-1,CSAVRGGTEAFF,TGCAGCGCCGTTCGTGGGGGCACTGAAGCTTTCTTT
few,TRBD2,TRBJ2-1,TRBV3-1,CASSLLHGLALNEQFF,TGTGCCAGCAGCCTCCTGCACGGACTAGCCCTCAATGAGCAGTTCTTC
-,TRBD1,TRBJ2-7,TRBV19,CASSIGTVSYEQYF,TGTGCCAGTAGTATCGGGACAGTTTCCTACGAGCAGTACTTC
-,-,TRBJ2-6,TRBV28,CAAGRHLSGANVLTF,TGTGCCGCGGGACGCCACCTCTCTGGGGCCAACGTCCTGACTTTC
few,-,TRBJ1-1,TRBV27,CASTLGGSRVHEAFF,TGTGCCAGCACCTTAGGGGGAAGTAGGGTTCATGAAGCTTTCTTT
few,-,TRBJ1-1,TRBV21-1,CASSKVVRGTMNTEAFF,TGTGCCAGCAGCAAAGTGGTCCGAGGGACCATGAACACTGAAGCTTTCTTT
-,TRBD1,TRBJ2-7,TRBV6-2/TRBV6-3,CASSYTWDRQTYEQYF,TGTGCCAGCAGTTACACGTGGGACAGGCAAACCTACGAGCAGTACTTC
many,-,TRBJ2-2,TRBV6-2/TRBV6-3,CASSSRDTGELFF,TGTGCCAGCAGTTCGAGGGATACCGGGGAGCTGTTTTTT
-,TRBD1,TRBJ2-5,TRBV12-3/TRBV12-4,CASSFRQGALQEAQYF,TGTGCCAGCAGTTTCCGACAGGGGGCCCTCCAAGAGGCCCAGTACTTC
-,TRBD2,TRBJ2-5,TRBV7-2,CASSLASSGDETQYF,TGTGCCAGCAGCTTAGCGTCTAGCGGGGACGAGACCCAGTACTTC
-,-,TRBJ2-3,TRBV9,CASTAGTTDTQYF,TGTGCCAGCACCGCCGGGACCACAGATACGCAGTATTTT
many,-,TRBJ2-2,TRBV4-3,CASSQGPATGELFF,TGCGCCAGCAGCCAAGGGCCTGCCACCGGGGAGCTGTTTTTT
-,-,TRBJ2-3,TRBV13,CASSPTALDTQYF,TGTGCCAGCAGCCCCACAGCCCTAGATACGCAGTATTTT
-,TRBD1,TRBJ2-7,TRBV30,CAWSSQGAWGEQYF,TGTGCCTGGAGTTCACAGGGGGCGTGGGGAGAGCAGTACTTC
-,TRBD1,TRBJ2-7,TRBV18,CASSPSQGDYNEQYF,TGTGCCAGCTCACCTTCGCAGGGGGATTACAATGAGCAGTACTTC
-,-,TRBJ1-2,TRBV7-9,CASSLVRGNYTF,TGTGCCAGCAGCTTAGTGAGGGGCAACTACACCTTC
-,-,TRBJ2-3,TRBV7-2,CASRPAGAYTDTQYF,TGTGCCAGCAGACCCGCGGGCGCTTACACAGATACGCAGTATTTT
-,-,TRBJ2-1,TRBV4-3,CASSPSPGWNVQFF,TGCGCCAGCAGCCCATCCCCCGGTTGGAATGTGCAGTTCTTC
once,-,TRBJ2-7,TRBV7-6,CASSLGGPNDEQYF,TGTGCCAGCAGCTTAGGGGGGCCTAACGACGAGCAGTACTTC
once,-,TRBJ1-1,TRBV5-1,CASSLGQASEAFF,TGCGCCAGCAGCTTGGGACAGGCCTCTGAAGCTTTCTTT
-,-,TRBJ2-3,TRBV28,CASRGLRGVVGTDTQYF,TGTGCCAGCAGAGGACTCAGGGGGGTGGTTGGCACAGATACGCAGTATTTT
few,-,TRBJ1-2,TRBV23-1,CASSLFSGRGEYGYTF,TGCGCCAGCAGTCTCTTTTCGGGCAGGGGAGAATATGGCTACACCTTC
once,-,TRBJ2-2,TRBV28,CASTSRGDNTGELFF,TGTGCCAGCACCTCGAGAGGGGACAACACCGGGGAGCTGTTTTTT
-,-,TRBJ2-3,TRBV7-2,CASSFREPTDTQYF,TGTGCCAGCAGCTTCAGGGAGCCCACAGATACGCAGTATTTT
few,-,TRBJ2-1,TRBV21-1,CASSKAPGTPYNEQFF,TGTGCCAGCAGCAAAGCTCCGGGGACCCCCTACAATGAGCAGTTCTTC
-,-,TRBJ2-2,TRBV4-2,CASSGTSPPTTGELFF,TGTGCCAGCAGCGGAACGTCCCCCCCGACAACCGGGGAGCTGTTTTTT
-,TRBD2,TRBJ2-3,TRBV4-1,CASSPTPLAGANTQYF,TGCGCCAGCAGCCCCACACCACTAGCGGGGGCAAATACGCAGTATTTT
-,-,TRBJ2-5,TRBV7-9,CASSDRVRDLKETQYF,TGTGCCAGCAGCGACCGAGTCCGGGACCTAAAAGAGACCCAGTACTTC
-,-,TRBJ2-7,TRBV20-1,CSARVVSGSSYEQYF,TGCAGTGCTAGAGTTGTTTCAGGGTCTTCCTACGAGCAGTACTTC
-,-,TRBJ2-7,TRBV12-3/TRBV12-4,CASTHMRGDEQYF,TGTGCCAGCACCCATATGAGGGGGGACGAGCAGTACTTC
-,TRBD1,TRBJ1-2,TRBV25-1,CASSTQQGAYGYTF,TGTGCCAGCAGTACTCAACAGGGGGCATATGGCTACACCTTC
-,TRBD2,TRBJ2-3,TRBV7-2,CAAGTSGTSTDTQYF,TGTGCCGCCGGTACTAGCGGAACTAGCACAGATACGCAGTATTTT
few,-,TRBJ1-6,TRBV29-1,CSVGQNGNSPLHF,TGCAGCGTTGGACAGAATGGGAATTCACCCCTCCACTTT
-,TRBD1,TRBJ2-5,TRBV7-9,CASSPNRGTQETQYF,TGTGCCAGCAGCCCTAACAGGGGAACCCAAGAGACCCAGTACTTC
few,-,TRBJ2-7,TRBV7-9,CASSSPDLSSYEQYF,TGTGCCAGCAGCTCCCCGGACTTATCCTCCTACGAGCAGTACTTC
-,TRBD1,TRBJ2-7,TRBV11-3,CASTPWTGDYEQYF,TGTGCCAGCACCCCGTGGACAGGAGACTACGAGCAGTACTTC
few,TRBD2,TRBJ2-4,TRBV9,CASSSPAGGENIQYF,TGTGCCAGCAGTTCCCCGGCGGGGGGAGAGAACATTCAGTACTTC
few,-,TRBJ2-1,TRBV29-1,CSARTFTNEQFF,TGCAGCGCTCGGACCTTTACGAATGAGCAGTTCTTC
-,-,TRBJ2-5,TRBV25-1,CVSSESRGKETQYF,TGTGTCAGCAGTGAATCGAGGGGGAAAGAGACCCAGTACTTC
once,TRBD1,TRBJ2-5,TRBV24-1,CATSGPTGTGETQYF,TGTGCCACCAGTGGTCCGACAGGGACGGGAGAGACCCAGTACTTC
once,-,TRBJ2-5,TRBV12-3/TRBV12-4,CASSLQGRQETRYF,TGTGCCAGCAGCTTACAGGGGAGGCAAGAGACCCGGTACTTC
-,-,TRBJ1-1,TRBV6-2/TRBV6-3,CASSYRPEGTEAFF,TGTGCCAGCAGCTACCGGCCGGAGGGCACTGAAGCTTTCTTT
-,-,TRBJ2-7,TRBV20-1,CSASNLLDPGRYEQYF,TGCAGTGCTAGCAACCTACTAGACCCAGGACGGTACGAGCAGTACTTC
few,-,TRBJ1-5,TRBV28,CASSVTARLSNQPQHF,TGTGCCAGCAGTGTCACCGCGAGACTAAGCAATCAGCCCCAGCATTTT
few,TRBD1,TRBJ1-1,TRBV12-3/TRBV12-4,CASSEGQGATEAFF,TGTGCCAGCAGCGAGGGACAGGGGGCAACTGAAGCTTTCTTT
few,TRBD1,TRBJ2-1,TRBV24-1,CATSDSRTGWYNEQFF,TGTGCCACCAGTGATTCCCGGACAGGATGGTACAATGAGCAGTTCTTC
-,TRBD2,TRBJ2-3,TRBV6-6,CASRSQSSGGANTQYF,TGTGCCAGCAGATCCCAATCTAGCGGGGGGGCAAATACGCAGTATTTT
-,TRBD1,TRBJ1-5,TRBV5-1,CASSLSPTPRTGGLPYSNQPQHF,TGCGCCAGCAGCTTGAGTCCTACCCCCCGGACAGGGGGCCTCCCCTATAGCAATCAGCCCCAGCATTTT
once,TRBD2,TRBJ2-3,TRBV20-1,CSARGEGRESTDTQYF,TGCAGTGCTAGAGGGGAGGGTCGGGAATCAACAGATACGCAGTATTTT